This T cell receptor (beta chain) was obtained from a study of cytomegalovirus exposure and HLA in healthy donors. For the study at large: Unique TCRs from HLA-typed donors, 75 million to 100 million of them, were held in an early data release. The study's findings and limits: There were around 160 TCR beta chains listed as cytomegalovirus-associated. Differences between HLA loci emerged in a later analysis of TCR association rates, with DRB1 most and HLA-C fewest.

Primers included in the PCR were 60 Vbeta and 13 Jbeta primers. Method: immunoSEQ multiplex PCR; TCRdb's copy keeps in-frame clones and lacks some. The sample lists 90,000 to 140,000 clones; 78% were seen once. This clone was seen only a few times. Its matching antigen is unknown. The germline V and J ends were trimmed by 4 bases and 3 bases, with 9 bases remaining between them. CDR1 and CDR2 (germline): SNHLY, FYNNEI. The CDR3 has 13 amino acids. The sequence was obtained from a man aged 25 to 40 in good health and CMV-seronegative. The source material was PBMCs. The chain links TRBV2 to TRBJ1-1; D is uncertain. CDR3 sequence reads: CASSVREDTEAFF. The CDR3 DNA reads as TGTGCCAGCAGTGTCCGGGAGGACACTGAAGCTTTCTTT.